This T cell receptor (beta chain) was profiled in a study of cytomegalovirus exposure and HLA in healthy donors. Study outcomes and limitations: It was shown in a later analysis that HLA-associated TCR beta chains were more clonally expanded than other, equally common chains.

Comment on this clone: Its antigen is not known.

Germline V gene data show CDR1 as MNHEY and CDR2 as SMNVEV (reference sequence). Trimming took 2 bases from V and 2 from J; bases not matched to a gene: 9. This CDR3 spans 16 amino acids. PCR was performed using 60 Vbeta and 13 Jbeta primers. The data were produced by immunoSEQ multiplex PCR, yet TCRdb's version contains in-frame clones alone and is incomplete. The sample gives more than 100,000 clones, approximately 8.9% of which show up once; over 6.5% is in the top ten. This chain connects TRBV27 to TRBJ2-7; TRBD1 aligns across 7 bases. The sequence came from a woman in her thirties or forties in good health and CMV-seropositive. Input material: PBMCs. This chain's CDR3 is CASSLGTQGTTYEQYF. CDR3 nucleotide sequence: TGTGCCAGCAGTTTAGGGACACAGGGGACGACCTACGAGCAGTACTTC.